The rows below give T cell receptor beta chains drawn from one sample of a study of shared T cell receptors in the human thymus. The protocol was immunoSEQ multiplex PCR, while the TCRdb copy is restricted to in-frame clones and leaves out a portion. The data hold about 500,000 clones, with 70% to 80% observed a single time. These data were likewise used in another study, on human thymus T cells.

Material: thymocytes. The receptors were gathered from a boy younger than two with a congenital heart defect. Both conserved end residues are part of each CDR3. D genes are given only for firm matches. Some rows mark clone size as missing; the rest say once, few, many or name a class of expanded clone.

CDR3 protein	CDR3 DNA	D gene	clone size	CDR3 length	V gene	J gene
CASSPHRGGEAFF	TGTGCCAGCTCACCCCACAGGGGCGGTGAAGCTTTCTTT	TRBD1	few	13	TRBV18	TRBJ1-1
CASSTRTSGRTGELFF	TGTGCCAGCAGCACCCGGACTAGCGGGAGGACCGGGGAGCTGTTTTTT	TRBD2	NA	16	TRBV7-6	TRBJ2-2
CASSDRGASNTGELFF	TGTGCCAGCAGCGATCGGGGGGCCTCGAACACCGGGGAGCTGTTTTTT	NA	NA	16	TRBV9	TRBJ2-2
CASSQDRSKEGYTF	TGTGCCAGCAGCCAAGATCGGTCTAAGGAGGGCTACACCTTC	NA	few	14	TRBV14	TRBJ1-2
CASSGPMTSGRNVETQYF	TGTGCCAGCAGTGGCCCGATGACTAGCGGGAGGAACGTGGAGACCCAGTACTTC	TRBD2	once	18	TRBV6-4	TRBJ2-5
CASGLPHGRDTVDEQFF	TGTGCTAGTGGTTTGCCCCATGGTAGGGACACGGTCGATGAGCAGTTCTTC	NA	NA	17	TRBV12-5	TRBJ2-1
CASSQDVSYEQYF	TGTGCCAGCAGCCAAGACGTCTCCTACGAGCAGTACTTC	NA	NA	13	TRBV4-2	TRBJ2-7
CASSLQGYGYTF	TGTGCCAGCAGCTTACAGGGCTATGGCTACACCTTC	NA	NA	12	TRBV5-6	TRBJ1-2
CASSKGTSGRALAKNIQYF	TGTGCCAGCAGCAAAGGGACTAGCGGGAGGGCCCTAGCCAAAAACATTCAGTACTTC	NA	few	19	TRBV21-1	TRBJ2-4
CASRSGRETQYF	TGTGCCAGCCGCAGCGGGAGAGAGACCCAGTACTTC	TRBD2	NA	12	TRBV6-6	TRBJ2-5
CATRAVDEQYF	TGTGCCACCCGAGCGGTCGACGAGCAGTACTTC	NA	NA	11	TRBV28	TRBJ2-7
CASREGELSEQYF	TGTGCCAGTCGGGAGGGGGAGTTAAGCGAGCAGTACTTC	TRBD2	NA	13	TRBV27	TRBJ2-7
CASSGGLAGYEQYF	TGCGCCAGCAGTGGGGGACTAGCGGGGTACGAGCAGTACTTC	TRBD2	NA	14	TRBV10-2	TRBJ2-7
CASSVDHRVKGRGTQYF	TGTGCCAGCAGCGTAGATCATCGAGTCAAGGGGCGGGGGACCCAGTACTTC	NA	NA	17	TRBV9	TRBJ2-5
CASSRAGAKGYEQYF	TGCGCCAGCAGCCGAGCAGGGGCAAAAGGCTACGAGCAGTACTTC	NA	few	15	TRBV5-1	TRBJ2-7
CASSPRWDRDNQPQHF	TGTGCCAGCAGCCCCCGATGGGACAGGGACAATCAGCCCCAGCATTTT	TRBD1	NA	16	TRBV7-8	TRBJ1-5
CASSIRAGTPDYEQYF	TGTGCCAGTAGTATTCGGGCCGGGACACCGGACTACGAGCAGTACTTC	NA	NA	16	TRBV19	TRBJ2-7
CASSQENSYNEQFF	TGCGCCAGCAGCCAAGAAAACAGCTACAATGAGCAGTTCTTC	NA	NA	14	TRBV4-3	TRBJ2-1
CATSRETGPIRFPQYF	TGTGCCACCAGCAGAGAGACAGGCCCGATCCGCTTTCCGCAGTATTTT	NA	NA	16	TRBV15	TRBJ2-3
CASGYGQTNTEAFF	TGTGCTAGTGGTTATGGACAGACGAACACTGAAGCTTTCTTT	NA	NA	14	TRBV12-5	TRBJ1-1
CAWRGPGITGELFF	TGTGCCTGGAGGGGTCCAGGGATCACCGGGGAGCTGTTTTTT	NA	NA	14	TRBV30	TRBJ2-2
CASSQGLTSGRAAETQYF	TGCGCCAGCAGCCAAGGACTAACTAGCGGGAGGGCCGCAGAGACCCAGTACTTC	TRBD2	NA	18	TRBV4-1	TRBJ2-5